This TCR beta chain was sequenced during a study of T cells in Graves' hyperthyroidism and ophthalmopathy. CDR3 length: 14 residues. Trimming cost V 6 bases and J 2 bases; bases outside gene matches: 4. Germline V gene sequence: CDR1 SQVTM, CDR2 ANQGSEA. Thyroid ultrasound and orbital computed tomography, with clinical symptoms and serum thyroxine and TRAb, informed diagnoses. TCR beta CDR3 regions were amplified from RNA. A set of HTBI primers served as the primers for a first-round RT-PCR of the TCR CDR3. TCRdb used MiXCR to reprocess the multiplex PCR reads, holding one entry per CDR3 protein. Of hundreds of thousands of distinct CDR3 sequences in the sample, roughly 14% were seen once. This clonotype was seen at least ten times.

The chain joins TRBV29-1 to TRBJ2-5; 12 bases map to TRBD2. Sequencing was carried out using blood. The sequence derives from a woman in her twenties or thirties with Graves' hyperthyroidism that later progressed to Graves' ophthalmopathy. The CDR3 protein is CSVWTSGVQETQYF. For the CDR3, the DNA is TGCAGCGTATGGACTAGCGGGGTACAAGAGACCCAGTACTTC. Using reference TRBV29-1 and TRBJ2-5 for the parts outside the CDR3, the full variable domain is SAVISQKPSRDICQRGTSLTIQCQVDSQVTMMFWYRQQPGQSLTLIATANQGSEATYESGFVIDKFPISRPNLTFSTLTVSNMSPEDSSIYLCSVWTSGVQETQYFGPGTRLLVL.